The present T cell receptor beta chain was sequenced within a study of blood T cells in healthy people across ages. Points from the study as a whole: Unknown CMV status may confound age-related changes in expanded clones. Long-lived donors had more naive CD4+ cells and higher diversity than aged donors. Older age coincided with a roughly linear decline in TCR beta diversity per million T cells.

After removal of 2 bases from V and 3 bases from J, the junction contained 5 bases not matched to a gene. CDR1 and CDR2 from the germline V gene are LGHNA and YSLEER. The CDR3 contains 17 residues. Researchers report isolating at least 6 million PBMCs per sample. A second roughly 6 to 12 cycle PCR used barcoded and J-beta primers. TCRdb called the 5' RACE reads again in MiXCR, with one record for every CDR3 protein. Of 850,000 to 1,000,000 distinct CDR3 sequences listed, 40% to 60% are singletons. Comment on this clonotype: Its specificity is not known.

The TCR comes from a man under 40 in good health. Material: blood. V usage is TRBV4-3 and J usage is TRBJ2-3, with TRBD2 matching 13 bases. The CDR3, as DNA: TGCGCCAGCAGCCAAAAACTAGCGGGGGGGAGGACAGATACGCAGTATTTT. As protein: CASSQKLAGGRTDTQYF.